Here is one T cell receptor beta chain with its context. This sample was taken from a study of response to subunit inactivated influenza vaccine. The germline CDR1 and CDR2 sequences are MNHNS and SASEGT. This CDR3 spans 14 amino acids. With 6 bases removed from V and 0 bases from J, the gap between germline ends came to 11 bases. One entry per CDR3 protein, called by TCRdb with MiXCR from the RT-PCR reads. The table lists some 570,000 distinct CDR3 sequences, around 11% of them singletons. The data were also submitted as part of a second study, on T cells expressing NK-cell markers. From that paper: For TCR beta, cDNA was produced by 5'RACE template switching with UMIs.

The sequence came from a man aged 50 to 60 who received an inactivated influenza vaccine. The rearrangement links TRBV6-1 to TRBJ1-1; a possible D gene is TRBD1 (6 bases). Here the sequenced sample was PBMCs from blood, taken on the day of vaccination. CDR3 residues: CASRKTGLNTEAFF. The CDR3 DNA reads as TGTGCCAGCAGAAAGACAGGACTGAACACTGAAGCTTTCTTT.